The source of this T cell receptor (beta chain) is a study of shared clonotypes between healthy human individuals. To note about this clone: What it binds is not known.

Germline CDR1 is LNHDA and CDR2 is SQIVND (reference sequence). V was pared by 7 bases and J by 0 bases, with 12 bases of the junction left unmatched. The CDR3 extends over 19 amino acids. General observations from the study: In having few donors, the study represented limited genetic and exposure-history diversity. Expectations were that clonotype sharing among donors would be affected by sequencing depth.

In the naive CD8 group, cells lacked CD45RO and were positively selected for CCR7, so terminally differentiated effector memory CD45RA+ cells were left out. Measured with immunoSEQ multiplex PCR; TCRdb has only the in-frame clones, and not every one. This sample carries 1.5 million to 2.5 million clones, about 95% of them seen once, and the ten largest clones take 1.2%. This rearrangement joins TRBV19 to TRBJ2-2; TRBD1 aligns across 12 bases. This receptor was taken from a man between 18 and 29 years old in good health. Material for sequencing was naive CD8+ T cells sorted from blood. Written as DNA, the CDR3 is TGTGCCAGTAAGGGGTCGGGGACAGGGGGCGCCCCGAACACCGGGGAGCTGTTTTTT. It encodes CASKGSGTGGAPNTGELFF.